This entry concerns a single T cell receptor beta chain. Its target is not known. The data stem from a study of shared clonotypes between healthy human individuals. Study-wide results and caveats: Sampling involved blood alone; tissue repertoires likely differ. Limited genetic and exposure-history diversity came from having few donors. The four-donor shared clonotypes exceeded non-shared clonotypes in generation probability, with non-shared ones scoring lower.

Germline V gives CDR1 MDHEN, CDR2 SYDVKM. The V and J ends lost 4 bases and 5 bases respectively, with 6 bases between them. The length of the CDR3 is 12 residues. Naive CD8 cells comprised CD45RO-negative, CCR7-positively selected cells, excluding terminally differentiated effector memory CD45RA+ cells. Clones were sequenced by immunoSEQ multiplex PCR, and TCRdb holds only the in-frame ones, with some missing. The table shows around 2.1 million clones, with roughly 91% occurring only once. J is TRBJ2-1 and V is TRBV28; D remains ambiguous. What was sequenced was naive CD8+ T cells from PBMCs. The clonotype originates from a man younger than 35 in good health. Some clones in this sample may be carry-over from other donors' samples. Here the CDR3 DNA reads TGTGCCAGCAGTTCCTATGACAATGAGCAGTTCTTC. This gives the protein CASSSYDNEQFF.